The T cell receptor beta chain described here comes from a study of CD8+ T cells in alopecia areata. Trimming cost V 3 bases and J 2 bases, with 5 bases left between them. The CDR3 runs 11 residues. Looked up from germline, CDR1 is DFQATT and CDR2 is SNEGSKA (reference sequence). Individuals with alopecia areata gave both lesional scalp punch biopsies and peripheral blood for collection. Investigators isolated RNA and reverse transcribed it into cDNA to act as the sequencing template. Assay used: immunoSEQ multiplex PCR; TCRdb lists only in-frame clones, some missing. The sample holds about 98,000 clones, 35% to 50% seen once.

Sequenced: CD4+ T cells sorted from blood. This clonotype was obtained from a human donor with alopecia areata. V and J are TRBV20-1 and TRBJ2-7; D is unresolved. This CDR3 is CSASRTYEQYF. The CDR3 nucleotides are TGCAGTGCTAGTAGGACCTACGAGCAGTACTTC.